This is a list of T cell receptor beta chains from one sample in a study of cytomegalovirus exposure and HLA in healthy donors. TCRdb's copy holds only in-frame clones and misses some; the assay was immunoSEQ multiplex PCR. The profile covers fewer than 85,000 clones, with 65% to 75% appearing a single time and about 9% taken by the ten largest. Input material: PBMCs. Source of these receptors: a middle-aged man in good health and CMV-seropositive. The CDR3 runs from the conserved cysteine through the conserved F or W.

j_gene,v_gene,CDR3aa
TRBJ2-7,TRBV14,CASGGGYEQYF
TRBJ2-7,TRBV28,CASSLTGGYEQYF
TRBJ2-5,TRBV7-8,CASNPTSGKETQYF
TRBJ2-7,TRBV5-4,CASSLGASGAYEQYF
TRBJ2-5,TRBV6-6,CASTLTPQETQYF
TRBJ2-1,TRBV6-1,CASILDRGLYNEQFF
TRBJ2-1,TRBV6-4,CASSVSTSGGAHEQFF
TRBJ2-5,TRBV9,CASSGTRRETQYF
TRBJ2-1,TRBV29-1,CSVLGVAGMDSQFF
TRBJ1-5,TRBV30,CAWSVRASNQPQHF
TRBJ1-1,TRBV5-6,CASRWLRVMNTEAFF
TRBJ2-3,TRBV19,CASKQSSGTDTQYF
TRBJ1-2,TRBV5-6,CASSFLYFAYGYTF
TRBJ2-2,TRBV2,CASSENLAGADTGELFF
TRBJ2-1,TRBV5-8,CASSFAGVLFYNEQFF
TRBJ1-5,TRBV7-9,CASSLGTGSLHQPQHF
TRBJ2-5,TRBV5-8,CASSFGLGRQETQYF
TRBJ1-1,TRBV5-1,CASSSLRGNTEAFF
TRBJ2-3,TRBV5-1,CASSLFQSTDTQYF
TRBJ2-5,TRBV28,CASSTRTSGRETQYF
TRBJ2-2,TRBV29-1,CSSTSGVGTGELFF
TRBJ1-4,TRBV18,CASSEGRTGEKLFF
TRBJ2-5,TRBV11-2,CASSPWTGEETQYF
TRBJ1-1,TRBV13,CASSFEGNTEAFF
TRBJ2-3,TRBV7-8,CASSQGQWLTDTQYF
TRBJ1-1,TRBV2,CASRRTGPNTEAFF
TRBJ2-3,TRBV2,CASRYGSDTDTQYF
TRBJ2-7,TRBV4-2,CASSSSGTGSDEQYF
TRBJ2-2,TRBV6-6,CASSWGTGPTGELFF
TRBJ2-7,TRBV28,CASFGEARRYEQYF
TRBJ2-3,TRBV5-4,CAFSSGGYFTDTQYF
TRBJ2-7,TRBV7-9,CASSLPCQYF
TRBJ2-1,TRBV10-1,CASNKSGGAINEQFF
TRBJ2-7,TRBV28,CASSPGTESYEQYF
TRBJ1-3,TRBV6-6,CASSSTVVSGNTIYF
TRBJ1-2,TRBV27,CASSIRDRDGYTF
TRBJ2-7,TRBV5-6,CASSLETQGPEQYF
TRBJ2-5,TRBV7-6,CASSVKETQYF
TRBJ1-5,TRBV7-9,CASSTGGNQPQHF
TRBJ2-1,TRBV7-8,CASITEQGAYNEQFF
TRBJ2-3,TRBV4-3,CASSQEVGGFTDTQYF
TRBJ1-5,TRBV28,CASSLGQGLMQPQHF
TRBJ1-5,TRBV7-2,CASSLIGGDQPQHF
TRBJ1-2,TRBV6-5,CASRVQGRYGYTF
TRBJ1-2,TRBV27,CASSLSDRSSYTF
TRBJ2-7,TRBV2,CASSEASYEQYF
TRBJ1-5,TRBV9,CASSTRGQINQPQHF
TRBJ2-3,TRBV28,CASSSYGRGDTQYF
TRBJ2-7,TRBV11-2,CASSPGQEKYF
TRBJ2-5,TRBV19,CASSGGTGGPQETQYF
TRBJ1-6,TRBV15,CATSGNRGSTSNSPLHF
TRBJ2-7,TRBV6-5,CASSYRGSPYEQYF
TRBJ2-1,TRBV11-2,CASSLGQGWFF
TRBJ2-7,TRBV29-1,CSAAHGLAGAYEQYF
TRBJ2-1,TRBV19,CASSMSGGYNEQFF
TRBJ2-5,TRBV7-2,CASSSVGGFQETQYF
TRBJ1-1,TRBV19,CASSIGPDTNTEAFF